This T cell receptor beta chain originates from a study of T cell repertoires in cytomegalovirus infection (dated by TCRdb to between 2018 and 2020). Background on the whole study: The HLA type of each donor mattered for the analysis, because public TCR beta signatures pointed to carriage of CMV infection along with the matching HLA type.

Sequenced using an Illumina HiSeq 1500. Starting from the raw public reads, TCRdb applied fastp trimming at Q25, assembled clones with MiXCR and retained in-frame beta chains. All rows with the same CDR3 protein become a single entry with the most common DNA and genes. The sample table records a few hundred thousand distinct CDR3 sequences; over 15% of these occur just once. The ten largest clones take up roughly 45% of the sample. As for this clonotype: The antigen this receptor binds is unknown. The sample holds no much larger clone one base away, and base qualities are not on file.

V and J lose 6 bases and 8 bases, and a span of 11 bases separates them. Its CDR3 holds 12 amino acids, cysteine through phenylalanine. The sequence is cut down to CDR3 DNA, 36 bases in frame from base 1. CDR1 and CDR2 were assigned from the germline V gene (reference sequence) as SEHNR and FQNEAQ. Broader findings and caveats from the paper: Cumulative frequency of public TCR beta family members discriminated carriers of CMV infection plus the relevant HLA type in this cohort and an independent roughly 340-donor cohort. The ex vivo response was dominated by HLA-C-restricted CMV-specific TCR beta clonotypes, which also provided the single most frequent clonotype in two of eight donors.

Material: CD8+ T cells from PBMCs. This sequence was found in a human donor in good health (CMV status not recorded). Some clones in this sample may be carry-over from other donors' samples. In this chain, TRBV7-9 is recombined with TRBJ2-1; the best D guess is TRBD1, with 6 bases matching. The CDR3 in this case is CASREQGDEQFF. The DNA sequence is as follows: TGTGCCAGCAGGGAACAGGGCGATGAGCAGTTCTTC.